This T cell receptor (beta chain) was captured by sequencing in a study of blood T cell repertoires in COVID-19. On the study more broadly: Researchers got acute and convalescent COVID-19 samples from the United States, Italy and Spain. T cells, B-cell-depleted T cells, or PBMCs supplied cDNA or gDNA.

In the original workflow: Reference gene primer amplification gave nucleated cell count estimates. TCRdb keeps only in-frame clones here, not all; method: immunoSEQ multiplex PCR. That table gives V, J and clone size, and the DNA gave D and trimming. This sample has under 200,000 clones, with roughly four fifths found just once. This CDR3 is built from 11 residues. With 6 bases removed from V and 8 bases from J, the gap between germline ends came to 11 bases. Germline V gives CDR1 SNHLY, CDR2 FYNNEI. Specimen: peripheral blood. This TCR was sampled from a human donor in a cohort sampled during active COVID-19. The chain joins TRBV2 to TRBJ2-7; tentatively, D is TRBD1 (6 bases). Here the CDR3 reads CASSPDSKQYF. The CDR3 bases are TGTGCCAGCAGCCCGGACAGTAAGCAGTACTTC.